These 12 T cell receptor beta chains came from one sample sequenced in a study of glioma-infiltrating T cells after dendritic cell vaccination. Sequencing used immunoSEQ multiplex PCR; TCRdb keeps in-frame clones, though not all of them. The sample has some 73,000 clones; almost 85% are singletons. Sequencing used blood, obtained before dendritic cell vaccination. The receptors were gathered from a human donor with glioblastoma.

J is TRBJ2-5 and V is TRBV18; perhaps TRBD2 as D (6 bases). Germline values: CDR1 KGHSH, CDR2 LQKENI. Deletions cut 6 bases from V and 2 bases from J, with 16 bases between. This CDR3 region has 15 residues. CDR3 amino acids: CASSPDSGVQETQYF. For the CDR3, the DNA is TGTGCCAGCTCCCCAGATTCGGGGGTACAAGAGACCCAGTACTTC.

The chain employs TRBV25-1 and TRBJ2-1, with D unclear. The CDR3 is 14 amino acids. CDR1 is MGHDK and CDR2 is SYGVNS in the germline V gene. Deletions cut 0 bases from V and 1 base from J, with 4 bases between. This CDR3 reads CASSEYRSYNEQFF. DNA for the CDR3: TGTGCCAGCAGTGAATACCGTTCCTACAATGAGCAGTTCTTC.

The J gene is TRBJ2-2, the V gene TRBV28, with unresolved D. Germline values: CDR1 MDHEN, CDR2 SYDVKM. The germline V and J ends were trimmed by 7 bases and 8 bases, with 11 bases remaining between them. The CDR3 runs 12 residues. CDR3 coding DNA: TGTGCCAGCACCTGGTGGCAGGGGGAGCTGTTTTTT. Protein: CASTWWQGELFF.

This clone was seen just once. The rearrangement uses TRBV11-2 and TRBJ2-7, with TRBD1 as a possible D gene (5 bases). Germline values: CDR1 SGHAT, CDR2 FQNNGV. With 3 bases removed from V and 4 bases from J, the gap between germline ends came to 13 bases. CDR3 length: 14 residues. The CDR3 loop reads CASSFSDSLYEQYF. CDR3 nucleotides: TGTGCCAGCAGCTTTTCCGACAGTTTGTACGAGCAGTACTTC.

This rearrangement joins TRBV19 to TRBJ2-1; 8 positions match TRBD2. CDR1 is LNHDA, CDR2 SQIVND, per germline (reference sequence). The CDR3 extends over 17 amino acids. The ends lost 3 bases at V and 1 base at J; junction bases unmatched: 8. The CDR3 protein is CASSIMSGSWSYNEQFF. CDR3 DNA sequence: TGTGCCAGTAGTATTATGAGCGGGAGTTGGTCCTACAATGAGCAGTTCTTC.

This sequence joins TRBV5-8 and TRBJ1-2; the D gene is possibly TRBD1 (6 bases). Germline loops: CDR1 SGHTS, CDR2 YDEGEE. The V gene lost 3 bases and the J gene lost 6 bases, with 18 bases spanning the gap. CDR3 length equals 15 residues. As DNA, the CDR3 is TGTGCCAGCAGCTCCCCCCTACGGGACAACCATGGCTACACCTTC. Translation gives CASSSPLRDNHGYTF.

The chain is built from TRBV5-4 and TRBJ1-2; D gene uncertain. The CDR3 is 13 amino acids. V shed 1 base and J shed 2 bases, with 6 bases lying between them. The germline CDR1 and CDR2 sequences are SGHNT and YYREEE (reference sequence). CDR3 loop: CASSLTENYGYTF. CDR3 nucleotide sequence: TGTGCCAGCAGCTTGACAGAAAACTATGGCTACACCTTC.

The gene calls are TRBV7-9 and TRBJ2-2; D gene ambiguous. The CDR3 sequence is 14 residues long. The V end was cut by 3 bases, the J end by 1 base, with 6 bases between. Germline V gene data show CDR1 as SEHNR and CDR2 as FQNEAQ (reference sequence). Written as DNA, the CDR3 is TGTGCCAGCAGCTTTAAGCGGAACACCGGGGAGCTGTTTTTT. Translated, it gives CASSFKRNTGELFF.

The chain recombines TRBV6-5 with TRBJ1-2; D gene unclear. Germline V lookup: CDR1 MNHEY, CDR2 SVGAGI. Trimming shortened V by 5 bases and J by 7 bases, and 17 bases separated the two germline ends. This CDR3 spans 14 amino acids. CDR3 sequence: CASSRDLGNGGYTF. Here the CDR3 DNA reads TGTGCCAGCAGTCGAGACCTAGGTAATGGTGGCTACACCTTC.

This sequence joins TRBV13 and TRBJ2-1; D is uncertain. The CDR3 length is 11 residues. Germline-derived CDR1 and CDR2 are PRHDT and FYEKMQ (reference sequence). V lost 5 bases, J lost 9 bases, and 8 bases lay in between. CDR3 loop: CASSLEREQFF. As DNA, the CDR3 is TGTGCCAGCAGCCTGGAGCGTGAGCAGTTCTTC.

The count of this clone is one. The CDR3 nucleotides read TGTGCCAGCAGTGACTCCCTGGGACAGGCAGATACGCAGTATTTT. Translated: CASSDSLGQADTQYF. The chain has TRBV6-4 and TRBJ2-3; 8 nucleotides align to TRBD1. With V trimmed by 0 bases and J by 4 bases, 3 bases remained unmatched. This CDR3 has 15 residues. Germline V gene lookup returns CDR1 MRHNA and CDR2 SNTAGT.

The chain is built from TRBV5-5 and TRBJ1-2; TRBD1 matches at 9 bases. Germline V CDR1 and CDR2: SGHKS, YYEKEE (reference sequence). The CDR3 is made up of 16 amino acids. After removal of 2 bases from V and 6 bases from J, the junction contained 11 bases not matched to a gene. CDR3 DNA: TGTGCCAGCAGCTTCGGGACAGGGAAAGGTGGAAATGGCTACACCTTC. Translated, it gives CASSFGTGKGGNGYTF.